The 28 T cell receptor beta chains listed next were all sequenced from one sample in a study of cytomegalovirus exposure and HLA in healthy donors. Amplification used 60 Vbeta primers and 13 Jbeta primers. TCRdb's copy holds only in-frame clones and misses some; the assay was immunoSEQ multiplex PCR. The data show some 190,000 clones, 65% to 85% seen once. Sequenced material: PBMCs. These TCRs come from a girl aged 5 to 17 in good health and CMV-seropositive.

The genes are TRBV19 and TRBJ2-7; TRBD1 agrees at 8 bases. Germline V gene lookup returns CDR1 LNHDA and CDR2 SQIVND (reference sequence). The CDR3 totals 15 residues. V lost 3 bases and J lost 3; bases outside the gene matches: 7. The CDR3 loop reads CASSIGQGAYYEQYF. CDR3 coding DNA: TGTGCCAGTAGTATCGGGCAGGGGGCTTACTACGAGCAGTACTTC.

The V gene is TRBV7-6, the J gene TRBJ2-1, with D unclear. The germline V gene encodes CDR1 SGHVS and CDR2 FNYEAQ. Trimming removed 3 bases at V and 6 bases at J, with 9 bases between. The CDR3 extends over 13 amino acids. The CDR3 sequence: CASSFKQSNEQFF. The CDR3 coding sequence is TGTGCCAGCAGCTTTAAACAAAGCAATGAGCAGTTCTTC.

This clone was seen more than once but under ten times. V and J are TRBV7-9 and TRBJ1-1; D is unresolved. V lost 3 bases and J lost 3, with 8 bases in between. Germline CDR1 SEHNR, CDR2 FQNEAQ (reference sequence). The CDR3 extends over 13 amino acids. This chain's CDR3 is CASSLWEDTEAFF. The CDR3 bases are TGTGCCAGCAGCTTGTGGGAGGACACTGAAGCTTTCTTT.

The CDR3 nucleotides read TGTGCCAGCAGCGGCTTCGGGACATACCAAGAGACCCAGTACTTC. Translating it yields CASSGFGTYQETQYF. This chain joins TRBV5-8 and TRBJ2-5, with a tentative D call TRBD1 (6 bases). In germline, CDR1 is SGHTS, CDR2 YDEGEE. The CDR3 spans 15 residues. The germline V and J ends were trimmed by 4 bases and 0 bases, with 13 bases remaining between them.

This chain joins TRBV7-2 and TRBJ1-1, with TRBD1 matching over 11 bases. The junction had 5 bases not matched to a gene; V was cut back by 3 bases and J by 5 bases. The germline gives CDR1 SGHTA, CDR2 FQGNSA. The length of the CDR3 is 15 residues. CDR3 bases: TGTGCCAGCAGCTTTGGGACAGGGGGGTGGACTGAAGCTTTCTTT. Residues: CASSFGTGGWTEAFF.

The V gene is TRBV4-3, the J gene TRBJ2-1; 11 nucleotides agree with TRBD2. The CDR3 runs 17 residues. The V gene's germline CDR1 is LGHNA and CDR2 YSLEER. V gave up 0 bases and J gave up 3 bases; unmatched junction bases: 4. CDR3 in amino acids: CASSQDRGLADYNEQFF. CDR3 coding DNA: TGCGCCAGCAGCCAAGATCGGGGACTAGCGGACTACAATGAGCAGTTCTTC.

The chain employs TRBV19 and TRBJ1-2; no clear D. Trimming took off 7 bases at V and 6 bases at J, with 12 bases between the two ends. Germline loops: CDR1 LNHDA, CDR2 SQIVND (reference sequence). The CDR3 has 12 amino acids. The CDR3 DNA follows: TGTGCCAGTATGCAGTCGCCTGATGGCTACACCTTC. It specifies CASMQSPDGYTF.

In nucleotides, the CDR3 is TGCGCCAGCATGAGATTCGGAGCGGGAGGGCTGGGGAATGAGCAGTTCTTC. This encodes CASMRFGAGGLGNEQFF. The chain has TRBV5-1 and TRBJ2-1; the match to TRBD2 covers 10 bases. This CDR3 comprises 17 residues. Germline lookup yields CDR1 SGHRS and CDR2 YFSETQ. V lost 6 bases to trimming and J lost 7 bases; unmatched junction nucleotides: 16.

The genes are TRBV5-6 and TRBJ1-2; tentatively, D is TRBD1 (6 bases). The germline V gene encodes CDR1 SGHDT and CDR2 YYEEEE. The CDR3 covers 15 residues. V gave up 0 bases and J gave up 4 bases, with 13 bases separating them. DNA for the CDR3: TGTGCCAGCAGCTTGGGCAGGGGCGGGGGCTATGGCTACACCTTC. This translates into CASSLGRGGGYGYTF.

The CDR3 reads CAWGPGGAVETQYF. The CDR3 DNA follows: TGTGCCTGGGGCCCAGGGGGCGCGGTGGAGACCCAGTACTTC. The chain combines TRBV30 with TRBJ2-5; TRBD1 matches at 8 bases. With V trimmed by 5 bases and J by 5 bases, 10 bases remained unmatched. The CDR3 has 14 residues. In germline, CDR1 is GTSNPN, CDR2 SVGIG (reference sequence).

The V call is TRBV5-6, the J call TRBJ2-7; 9 bases align to TRBD2. The CDR3 contains 16 residues. Germline values: CDR1 SGHDT, CDR2 YYEEEE. The ends lost 6 bases at V and 4 bases at J; junction bases unmatched: 14. The CDR3 DNA reads TGTGCCAGCACCATGGTGGGGGGACTAGCAAGTTACGAGCAGTACTTC. It translates to CASTMVGGLASYEQYF. The whole variable domain, remainder taken from reference TRBV5-6 and TRBJ2-7, is DAGVTQSPTHLIKTRGQQVTLRCSPKSGHDTVSWYQQALGQGPQFIFQYYEEEERQRGNFPDRFSGHQFPNYSSELNVNALLLGDSALYLCASTMVGGLASYEQYFGPGTRLTVT.

In this sample, this clone turned up once. Other DNA sequences of this sample code for an identical CDR3. The rearrangement uses TRBV19 and TRBJ2-5, with TRBD1 identical over 10 bases. CDR1 and CDR2 (germline): LNHDA, SQIVND (reference sequence). This CDR3 has 12 amino acids. Trimming cost V 8 bases and J 5 bases; bases outside gene matches: 2. CDR3 DNA: TGTGCCAGTGGGACAGGGGTGGAGACCCAGTACTTC. Its translation: CASGTGVETQYF.

DNA of the CDR3: TGCGCCAGCAGCTCTGGGGGGGGAGGCACCTACAATGAGCAGTTCTTC. Translation gives CASSSGGGGTYNEQFF. The V gene is TRBV5-1, the J gene TRBJ2-1; TRBD2 matches at 7 bases. J lost 2 bases, V lost 3 bases, and 8 bases had no gene match. The CDR3 consists of 16 residues. Germline assignment: CDR1 SGHRS and CDR2 YFSETQ.

The V and J genes are TRBV27 and TRBJ2-3; TRBD2 is a possible D gene (5 bases). CDR3 length: 16 residues. CDR1 and CDR2 from the germline V gene are MNHEY and SMNVEV (reference sequence). Between the trimmed V and J ends, which lost 3 bases and 0 bases, there was a span of 13 bases. The CDR3 sequence is CASSFLGGSSTDTQYF. In nucleotides, the CDR3 is TGTGCCAGCAGTTTCCTCGGAGGAAGTAGCACAGATACGCAGTATTTT.

The V and J genes are TRBV2 and TRBJ2-7; a weak D match, TRBD2 (7 bases). The CDR3 runs to 13 residues. V gave up 9 bases and J gave up 1 base, with 13 bases separating them. The germline CDR1 and CDR2 sequences are SNHLY and FYNNEI. The CDR3 is CARGRGGSYEQYF. CDR3 DNA: TGTGCCAGGGGTAGGGGGGGGTCCTACGAGCAGTACTTC. The variable domain in full, completed from reference TRBV2 and TRBJ2-7, reads EPEVTQTPSHQVTQMGQEVILRCVPISNHLYFYWYRQILGQKVEFLVSFYNNEISEKSEIFDDQFSVERPDGSNFTLKIRSTKLEDSAMYFCARGRGGSYEQYFGPGTRLTVT.

V gene TRBV15 combines with J gene TRBJ2-5, with D unresolved. The germline gives CDR1 LNHNV, CDR2 YYDKDF (reference sequence). The V gene lost 0 bases and the J gene lost 5 bases, with 16 bases spanning the gap. This CDR3 spans 16 amino acids. Here the CDR3 reads CATSRDEKRGAETQYF. CDR3 nucleotides: TGTGCCACCAGCAGAGATGAAAAGAGAGGAGCGGAGACCCAGTACTTC.

CDR3 DNA: TGTGCCAGCAGGGGACAGCCAGGGGGGAACGAGCAGTACTTC. It is translated as CASRGQPGGNEQYF. The J gene is TRBJ2-7, the V gene TRBV6-6; D possibly corresponds to TRBD1 (7 bases). V lost 6 bases and J 5 bases, leaving 17 bases between the germline ends. Germline values: CDR1 MNHNY, CDR2 SVGAGI (reference sequence). The CDR3 consists of 14 residues.

This chain joins TRBV4-1 and TRBJ1-2; 8 nucleotides line up with TRBD1. Per germline, CDR1 MGHRA and CDR2 YSYEKL. Trimming removed 0 bases from V and 4 bases from J; junction bases left unmatched: 7. CDR3 length equals 16 residues. The DNA for the CDR3 is TGCGCCAGCAGCCAAGAAGTCCAGGGGGCGATCTATGGCTACACCTTC. It is translated as CASSQEVQGAIYGYTF.

This clone was recorded a few times. This sequence joins TRBV27 and TRBJ1-1; the D gene is possibly TRBD1 (5 bases). Germline V CDR1 and CDR2: MNHEY, SMNVEV (reference sequence). Trimming removed 8 bases at V and 6 bases at J, with 22 bases between. The CDR3 runs 15 residues. The CDR3, as DNA: TGTGCCAGCCTCAAACTTGGGGGGGGTGGAGCTGAAGCTTTCTTT. Its protein is CASLKLGGGGAEAFF.

The chain joins TRBV6-1 to TRBJ1-2, with 8 positions matching TRBD1. The germline V gene encodes CDR1 MNHNS and CDR2 SASEGT. CDR3 length: 12 residues. The V and J ends lost 6 bases and 8 bases, in that order; junction bases with no gene match: 5. The CDR3 here is CASRDRVNGYTF. The CDR3 coding sequence is TGTGCCAGCAGGGACAGGGTCAACGGCTACACCTTC.

The rearrangement links TRBV2 to TRBJ1-4; 7 bases are shared with TRBD1. The CDR3 covers 14 residues. The germline gives CDR1 SNHLY, CDR2 FYNNEI. V lost 4 bases to trimming and J lost 1 base; unmatched junction nucleotides: 0. This CDR3 is CASSGQGTNEKLFF. CDR3 DNA sequence: TGTGCCAGCAGTGGACAGGGAACTAATGAAAAACTGTTTTTT.

The chain employs TRBV6-5 and TRBJ1-1, with TRBD1 as a possible D gene (5 bases). CDR3 length equals 14 residues. Germline-derived CDR1 and CDR2 are MNHEY and SVGAGI. The V gene lost 0 bases and the J gene lost 4 bases, with 9 bases spanning the gap. DNA for the CDR3: TGTGCCAGCAGTTACTCGACGGGGGGCACTGAAGCTTTCTTT. Translation: CASSYSTGGTEAFF.

The rearrangement joins TRBV6-1 to TRBJ2-7, with D possibly matching TRBD1 (6 bases). The V gene lost 4 bases and the J gene lost 2 bases, with 12 bases spanning the gap. The CDR3 sequence is 14 residues long. Per germline, CDR1 MNHNS and CDR2 SASEGT. CDR3 loop: CASSGRTETYEQYF. The CDR3 DNA reads TGTGCCAGCAGTGGGCGGACAGAGACCTACGAGCAGTACTTC.

There are a few counts of this clone. Germline and junction disagree at one end, which may indicate a read error. In nucleotides, the CDR3 is TGTGCCAGCAGTGACTCTAGCGGCTCCTGCAATGAGCAGTTCTTC. Encoded protein: CASSDSSGSCNEQFF. This chain uses TRBV6-4 with TRBJ2-1; perhaps TRBD2 as D (6 bases). Germline CDR1 MRHNA, CDR2 SNTAGT. This CDR3 is 15 amino acids long.

The count of this clone is one. This chain connects TRBV5-1 to TRBJ1-2; TRBD1 agrees at 7 bases. The germline V gene has CDR1 SGHRS and CDR2 YFSETQ. The CDR3 has 15 residues. After removal of 0 bases from V and 4 bases from J, the junction contained 6 bases not matched to a gene. CDR3 DNA sequence: TGCGCCAGCAGCTTGGGGACAGGCTCTGCCTATGGCTACACCTTC. Translation gives CASSLGTGSAYGYTF.

A single count supports this clone. The V and J genes are TRBV9 and TRBJ1-4; D is unresolved. CDR3 size: 11 residues. Trimming stripped 7 bases from V and 5 bases from J, with 6 bases between. Germline V gene sequence: CDR1 SGDLS, CDR2 YYNGEE. The chain's CDR3 is CASGENEKLFF. DNA of the CDR3: TGTGCCAGCGGAGAGAATGAAAAACTGTTTTTT.

CDR3 in DNA: TGTGCCAGCAGTCATTCCAGGACAGGGGGCAATGAGCAGTTCTTC. Translating gives CASSHSRTGGNEQFF. The chain recombines TRBV6-5 with TRBJ2-1; 10 nucleotides match TRBD1. The ends lost 5 bases at V and 6 bases at J; junction bases unmatched: 7. The CDR3 loop spans 15 amino acids. The germline CDR1 and CDR2 sequences are MNHEY and SVGAGI.

This clone was observed a handful of times. This chain joins TRBV5-4 and TRBJ2-7, with TRBD1 matching 10 bases. There are 14 residues in the CDR3. J lost 4 bases, V lost 3 bases, and 4 bases had no gene match. Germline V gene sequence: CDR1 SGHNT, CDR2 YYREEE (reference sequence). CDR3 nucleotides: TGTGCCAGCAGCTCCGAGGACAGGGGGTACGAGCAGTACTTC. Translating it yields CASSSEDRGYEQYF.